Listed below are T cell receptor beta chains from one sample, sequenced in a study of chemoradiotherapy in HPV16-positive cancers. Generated by immunoSEQ multiplex PCR, the TCRdb table keeps only in-frame clones and is missing some. The sample records around 1,000 clones, about 79% being singletons. Here the sequenced sample was tumor tissue, taken from a patient who underwent chemoradiotherapy. The receptor set was obtained from a human donor with HPV-associated anogenital cancer. Both conserved end residues are part of each CDR3. A D gene is named only where the DNA matches it firmly. Clone size is given for some rows only: seen once, a few or many times, or a class if the clone is expanded.

J | size | V | length | D | DNA | CDR3
TRBJ2-5 | . | TRBV5-5 | 12 | . | TGTGCCAGCAGCTTGGTCCTAGAGACCCAGTACTTC | CASSLVLETQYF
TRBJ2-7 | . | TRBV19 | 14 | TRBD2 | TGTGCCAGTAGTATCAAGCGGGGGAGCTACGAGCAGTACTTC | CASSIKRGSYEQYF
TRBJ1-2 | . | TRBV5-6 | 15 | . | TGTGCCAGCGAGGTTGTCAATAGTCGAAACTATGGCTACACCTTC | CASEVVNSRNYGYTF
TRBJ2-1 | . | TRBV6-5 | 16 | . | TGTGCCAGCAGTTATTCCGGACAGAGGGTTGGAAGAGGGCAGTTCTTC | CASSYSGQRVGRGQFF
TRBJ2-1 | . | TRBV19 | 13 | . | TGTGCCAGTACGGCAGGGCACAACAATGAGCAGTTCTTC | CASTAGHNNEQFF
TRBJ2-7 | . | TRBV6-1 | 12 | . | TGTGCCAGCGAGCCTCAATCCTACGAGCAGTACTTC | CASEPQSYEQYF
TRBJ2-1 | . | TRBV29-1 | 15 | TRBD1 | TGCAGCGTAGAAGGGACAGGGCGATCCTACAATGAGCAGTTCTTC | CSVEGTGRSYNEQFF
TRBJ2-7 | . | TRBV30 | 13 | . | TGTGCCTGGAGTATGGGGCACTCCTACGAGCAGTACTTC | CAWSMGHSYEQYF
TRBJ2-1 | few | TRBV6-4 | 14 | . | TGTGCCAGCAGTGAGGGGGTAGGAGGTACTGAGCAGTTCTTC | CASSEGVGGTEQFF
TRBJ2-7 | . | TRBV9 | 15 | TRBD2 | TGTGCCAGCAGCGCCACTAGCGGGAGCACCTACGAGCAGTACTTC | CASSATSGSTYEQYF
TRBJ1-5 | few | TRBV30 | 15 | . | TGTGCCTGGAGCGACAGATTCATAGGCAATCAGCCCCAGCATTTT | CAWSDRFIGNQPQHF
TRBJ2-7 | . | TRBV21-1 | 15 | . | TGTGCCAGCAGCCCCCGGGACAGGGGCTCCTACGAGCAGTACTTC | CASSPRDRGSYEQYF
TRBJ2-1 | once | TRBV5-4 | 13 | TRBD2 | TGTGCCAGCAGCGTCGGGACTAACAATGAGCAGTTCTTC | CASSVGTNNEQFF
TRBJ1-2 | once | TRBV30 | 15 | . | TGTGCCTGGAGTAATCCGGGACCCCGAACCTATGGCTACACCTTC | CAWSNPGPRTYGYTF
TRBJ1-1 | few | TRBV9 | 14 | . | TGTGCCAGCAGTCAAAGCCAGGGTCGCACTGAAGCTTTCTTT | CASSQSQGRTEAFF
TRBJ2-6 | . | TRBV6-4 | 13 | . | TGTGCCAGCAGTGACTCTGGGGCCAACGTCCTGACTTTC | CASSDSGANVLTF
TRBJ2-1 | . | TRBV2 | 14 | TRBD2 | TGTGCCAGCAGTGATCGGACTAGCGGGAGTGAGCAGTTCTTC | CASSDRTSGSEQFF
TRBJ2-1 | . | TRBV19 | 14 | . | TGTGCCAGTAGGGGGGGTCGTTTGGGGAATGAGCAGTTCTTC | CASRGGRLGNEQFF
TRBJ1-2 | . | TRBV2 | 12 | . | TGTGCCAGCAGGGGCTTAGGTGGGGGCTACACCTTC | CASRGLGGGYTF
TRBJ2-7 | . | TRBV6-6 | 15 | TRBD1 | TGTGCCAGCAGTAGGATCCAGGGGGCCTCCTACGAGCAGTACTTC | CASSRIQGASYEQYF
TRBJ2-7 | . | TRBV7-9 | 15 | . | TGTGCCAGCAGCTTAGGGGGACACACTCCCTACGAGCAGTACTTC | CASSLGGHTPYEQYF
TRBJ2-3 | . | TRBV11-3 | 14 | . | TGTGCCAGCAGCCTAGGACTGGCAGGAGATACGCAGTATTTT | CASSLGLAGDTQYF
TRBJ1-4 | . | TRBV4-1 | 14 | . | TGCGCCAGCAGCCACAGGACATCCTTCGAAAAACTGTTTTTT | CASSHRTSFEKLFF
TRBJ1-1 | . | TRBV7-9 | 15 | . | TGTGCCAGCAGCCCCCGGTCGGGGGGGGGCACTGAAGCTTTCTTT | CASSPRSGGGTEAFF
TRBJ2-2 | . | TRBV6-5 | 15 | . | TGTGCCAGCAGTTACTCGCCGGGGCGATCCCTGGAGCTGTTTTTT | CASSYSPGRSLELFF
TRBJ2-3 | . | TRBV11-2 | 19 | TRBD2 | TGTGCCAGCAGCTCCAACCTTGGACTAGCGGGGGGCCTGGCAGATACGCAGTATTTT | CASSSNLGLAGGLADTQYF
TRBJ1-1 | . | TRBV6-4 | 13 | . | TGTGCCAGCAGTGACTCGGACAACACTGAAGCTTTCTTT | CASSDSDNTEAFF
TRBJ2-7 | . | TRBV30 | 12 | TRBD1 | TGTGCCTGGACCCCGACAGGGAACGAGCAGTACTTC | CAWTPTGNEQYF
TRBJ2-3 | . | TRBV14 | 16 | TRBD2 | TGTGCCAGCAGCCTAAGTGGTAGCGGGATCCCAGATACGCAGTATTTT | CASSLSGSGIPDTQYF
TRBJ2-5 | . | TRBV5-5 | 14 | . | TGTGCCAGCAGCTTGATAGGGGCTCAAGAGACCCAGTACTTC | CASSLIGAQETQYF
TRBJ2-2 | . | TRBV27 | 14 | . | TGTGCCAGCAGCCCAAGGGGTGGGACCGGGGAGCTGTTTTTT | CASSPRGGTGELFF
TRBJ2-1 | once | TRBV19 | 13 | . | TGTGCCAGTAGGAAAGCGGAATACAATGAGCAGTTCTTC | CASRKAEYNEQFF
TRBJ1-1 | . | TRBV19 | 12 | . | TGTGCCAGTAGTATTGGCGAGGCCGTATGGTTCTTT | CASSIGEAVWFF
TRBJ2-7 | . | TRBV7-8 | 13 | . | TGTGCCAGCAGCTTCGGGGAAGCCTACGAGCAGTACTTC | CASSFGEAYEQYF
TRBJ2-1 | . | TRBV6-1 | 15 | TRBD2 | TGTGCCAGCAGTGAACTAGCGGGGGGTTACAATGAGCAGTTCTTC | CASSELAGGYNEQFF
TRBJ2-5 | once | TRBV7-9 | 13 | TRBD1 | TGTGCCAGCAACAGGGGCAGCCAAGAGACCCAGTACTTC | CASNRGSQETQYF
TRBJ2-6 | . | TRBV6-5 | 16 | . | TGTGCCAGCAGTTACGCGGCAGGCTCTGGGGCCAACGTCCTGACTTTC | CASSYAAGSGANVLTF
TRBJ2-1 | . | TRBV5-1 | 14 | . | TGCGCCACCTCCACAGGGTACTCCTACAATGAGCAGTTCTTC | CATSTGYSYNEQFF
TRBJ2-7 | . | TRBV9 | 14 | . | TGTGCCAGCAGCTCCGATGGGGACTCCTACGAGCAGTACTTC | CASSSDGDSYEQYF
TRBJ2-5 | . | TRBV6-1 | 15 | . | TGTGCCAGCAGTACTTTTGGGGGAGTCCAAGAGACCCAGTACTTC | CASSTFGGVQETQYF
TRBJ1-1 | . | TRBV19 | 14 | . | TGTGCCAGTAGTATCACAGGCCAGAACACTGAAGCTTTCTTT | CASSITGQNTEAFF
TRBJ1-4 | . | TRBV27 | 15 | TRBD1 | TGTGCCAGCAGGAACGGGGACAGATATATTGAAAAACTGTTTTTT | CASRNGDRYIEKLFF
TRBJ2-3 | . | TRBV4-2 | 20 | TRBD2 | TGTGCCAGCAGCCAAGGAGGCGGGGCTAGCGGAGTGGGTAGCACAGATACGCAGTATTTT | CASSQGGGASGVGSTDTQYF
TRBJ1-4 | . | TRBV19 | 14 | . | TGTGCCAGTTCCCGGGTCCTAACTAATGAAAAACTGTTTTTT | CASSRVLTNEKLFF
TRBJ1-1 | few | TRBV4-1 | 16 | . | TGCGCCAGCAGCCAAGAGGCCACGGTTATGAACACTGAAGCTTTCTTT | CASSQEATVMNTEAFF
TRBJ1-1 | . | TRBV5-1 | 14 | . | TGCGCCAGCAGCGTGGACATAACGAACACTGAAGCTTTCTTT | CASSVDITNTEAFF
TRBJ1-1 | . | TRBV7-2 | 15 | . | TGTGCCAGCAGCTTATTTCCGGGAGGGGGCACTGAAGCTTTCTTT | CASSLFPGGGTEAFF
TRBJ1-6 | . | TRBV7-2 | 17 | . | TGTGCCAGCAGCCCTGTGTCGACAGGCTCCTATAATTCACCCCTCCACTTT | CASSPVSTGSYNSPLHF
TRBJ1-2 | . | TRBV7-9 | 13 | TRBD1 | TGTGCCAGCAGCTTGGGACAGGGGGGTGGCTACACCTTC | CASSLGQGGGYTF
TRBJ1-1 | . | TRBV4-3 | 16 | . | TGCGCCAGCAGCCAAGAGAGCCCCATTGGGGCATACGAAGCTTTCTTT | CASSQESPIGAYEAFF
TRBJ1-5 | . | TRBV7-9 | 17 | . | TGTGCCAGCAGCTTAGCGAGGGAACAGTATAGCAATCAGCCCCAGCATTTT | CASSLAREQYSNQPQHF
TRBJ2-1 | . | TRBV7-9 | 15 | . | TGTGCCAGCAGCTTAGCGACGGATACCTACAATGAGCAGTTCTTC | CASSLATDTYNEQFF
TRBJ1-2 | . | TRBV10-3 | 15 | TRBD1 | TGTGCCATCAGTGAGAGGGACAGGGGGTCCAGTGGCTACACCTTC | CAISERDRGSSGYTF
TRBJ2-5 | . | TRBV6-4 | 13 | . | TGTGCCAGCAGTGCTCTGCCCGGGGAGACCCAGTACTTC | CASSALPGETQYF
TRBJ2-1 | . | TRBV10-3 | 15 | . | TGTGCCATCAGTGAGGGCGAGGGGGACACCAATGAGCAGTTCTTC | CAISEGEGDTNEQFF
TRBJ2-1 | . | TRBV7-2 | 17 | TRBD2 | TGTGCCAGCAGCTTAGGGTCAGGGAGGGCTTTCTACAATGAGCAGTTCTTC | CASSLGSGRAFYNEQFF
TRBJ1-2 | few | TRBV19 | 15 | . | TGTGCCAGTAGTCCACGCAGGTCGGCCATCGATGGCTACACCTTC | CASSPRRSAIDGYTF
TRBJ1-2 | . | TRBV19 | 14 | . | TGTGCCAGTAGTTTCCGTGACAGGCGTCGTGGCTACACCTTC | CASSFRDRRRGYTF
TRBJ1-6 | . | TRBV11-2 | 13 | . | TGTGCCAGCAGCCTTCCTCATAATTCACCCCTCCACTTT | CASSLPHNSPLHF